Here is one T cell receptor beta chain with its context. These data belong to a study of T cells in localized non-small cell lung cancer. CDR1 SGHNT and CDR2 YYREEE come from the germline V gene (reference sequence). The ends were cut back, 4 bases at V and 1 base at J, with 8 bases in the middle. The CDR3 covers 14 residues. TCRdb's copy holds only in-frame clones and misses some; the assay was immunoSEQ multiplex PCR. This table has about 72,000 clones, approximately 84% appearing once. The sample in question was peripheral blood, obtained before any cancer treatment. The gene calls are TRBV5-4 and TRBJ1-4; unclear D gene. This clonotype was obtained from a female donor over 55 with stage I lung adenocarcinoma. The CDR3 DNA sequence: TGTGCCAGCAGCCCTGGTGTAACTAATGAAAAACTGTTTTTT. This sequence encodes CASSPGVTNEKLFF.